This TCR beta chain emerged from a study of post-analysis software for immune sequencing data. Study-level points and caveats: Higher frequency in patients than in controls was seen for about five TRBV segments, with TRBV5-6, TRBV5-1 and TRBV20-1 among them. The normalized Chao1 diversity of multiple sclerosis patients was significantly lower than that of controls.

Incorporated into the TCR beta cDNA libraries were unique molecular identifiers, which served to reduce PCR and sequencing biases. cDNA molecules numbering roughly 0.5 million came from approximately 1 to 10 million T cells. MiXCR, run by TCRdb on the PCR reads, gives a single entry per CDR3 protein. The sample comprises hundreds of thousands of distinct CDR3 sequences, 40% to 50% of which are singletons, and more than 1.5% rests with the top ten. The CDR3 runs to 18 residues. Germline lookup yields CDR1 MGHRA and CDR2 YSYEKL. The ends lost 0 bases at V and 3 bases at J; junction bases unmatched: 12. This clonotype was picked up a small number of times. As yet, its antigen is unknown.

The sequenced sample was blood. The clonotype originates from a girl aged 10-17 years with multiple sclerosis. This chain uses TRBV4-1 with TRBJ1-2, with 8 bases aligning to TRBD1. This chain's CDR3 is CASSQDRQGATVDYGYTF. The DNA for the CDR3 is TGCGCCAGCAGCCAAGATCGGCAGGGGGCCACGGTGGACTATGGCTACACCTTC.